A single sample gave rise to the 5 T cell receptor beta chains below, sequenced in a study of T cells in Graves' hyperthyroidism and ophthalmopathy. TCR beta CDR3 regions were amplified from RNA transcripts. HTBI primers were the set used in a first-round RT-PCR of the TCR CDR3. MiXCR was run by TCRdb on the multiplex PCR reads, yielding one entry per CDR3 protein. Of over 700,000 distinct CDR3 sequences listed, around 38% were seen once; the top ten hold 8.9%. The sequenced sample consisted of blood. These receptors came from a man between 18 and 35 years old with Graves' hyperthyroidism.

J is TRBJ1-4 and V is TRBV5-8; TRBD1 is a possible D gene (6 bases). Germline V gene lookup returns CDR1 SGHTS and CDR2 YDEGEE. V was trimmed by 2 bases and J by 5 bases, leaving 13 bases between them. The CDR3 contains 15 residues. Written as DNA, the CDR3 is TGTGCCAGCAGCTTCGGACAGATGGGCAATGAAAAACTGTTTTTT. Its translation: CASSFGQMGNEKLFF.

V usage is TRBV28 and J usage is TRBJ1-6, with D uncertain. The CDR3 length is 16 residues. Trimming took off 6 bases at V and 3 bases at J, with 15 bases between the two ends. Germline V lookup: CDR1 MDHEN, CDR2 SYDVKM. CDR3 DNA: TGTGCCAGCAGACCGACGGCAGGTCTCTATAATTCACCCCTCCACTTT. It encodes CASRPTAGLYNSPLHF.

Concerning this clonotype itself: One end of the junction varies from germline; a read error may be responsible. The CDR3 region is CASSQARTGRVNQPQHF. CDR3 coding DNA: TGCGCCAGCAGCCAAGCGAGAACAGGGAGGGTCAATCAGCCCCAGCATTTT. The chain joins TRBV7-3 to TRBJ1-5, with D maybe TRBD1 (6 bases). Germline CDR1 SGHTA, CDR2 FQGTGA. The CDR3 is 17 amino acids. Full variable domain (outside the CDR3, taken from reference TRBV7-3 and TRBJ1-5): GAGVSQTPSNKVTEKGKYVELRCDPISGHTALYWYRQSLGQGPEFLIYFQGTGAADDSGLPNDRFFAVRPEGSVSTLKIQRTERGDSAVYLCASSQARTGRVNQPQHFGDGTRLSIL.

The chain links TRBV7-4 to TRBJ2-5; D may be TRBD1 (5 bases). This CDR3 contains 15 residues. Germline V gene lookup returns CDR1 SGHVT and CDR2 SQSDAQ. V gave up 5 bases and J gave up 4 bases, with 17 bases separating them. The CDR3 coding sequence is TGTGCCAGCAGCCCGACCCCCCTGGGGCGAGAGACCCAGTACTTC. Encoded protein: CASSPTPLGRETQYF.

V usage is TRBV29-1 and J usage is TRBJ2-7; 9 nucleotides match TRBD1. This CDR3 region has 13 residues. Germline-derived CDR1 and CDR2 are SQVTM and ANQGSEA. V shed 8 bases, J shed 5 bases, and the junction held 10 bases outside the gene matches. This CDR3 is CSHPGQGVHEQYF. DNA for the CDR3: TGCAGCCATCCGGGACAGGGTGTCCACGAGCAGTACTTC.